These 17 T cell receptor beta chains came from one sample sequenced in a study of graft-versus-host responses after intestinal transplantation. The table came from immunoSEQ multiplex PCR; TCRdb's copy has only in-frame clones and leaves some out. The sample lists around 20,000 clones, roughly 80% occurring once. Source: PBMCs, taken 14 days after transplant. These receptors were taken from a human patient who received an intestinal transplant, so some T cells may come from the graft donor.

V is TRBV18 and J is TRBJ2-7; D not resolved. In germline, CDR1 is KGHSH, CDR2 LQKENI. Trimming took 2 bases from V and 2 from J, leaving 7 bases between them. The length of the CDR3 is 13 residues. This chain's CDR3 is CASSPGSPYEQYF. The CDR3 nucleotides read TGTGCCAGCTCACCAGGGTCCCCCTACGAGCAGTACTTC.

This clone was recorded once. The chain couples TRBV5-1 to TRBJ2-7; 7 bases match TRBD1. The CDR3 has 13 amino acids. V dropped 2 bases and J dropped 3; count of bases not matched to a gene: 2. CDR1 is SGHRS and CDR2 is YFSETQ in the germline V gene. The CDR3 DNA is TGCGCCAGCAGCTTTGGGACAGACTACGAGCAGTACTTC. Amino acid sequence: CASSFGTDYEQYF.

The J gene is TRBJ2-2, the V gene TRBV9; TRBD1 might be the D (5 bases). There are 13 residues in the CDR3. Per the germline V gene, CDR1 is SGDLS and CDR2 is YYNGEE. The V end was cut by 2 bases, the J end by 7 bases, with 9 bases between. The CDR3 protein is CASSVEDSGELFF. In nucleotides, the CDR3 is TGTGCCAGCAGCGTCGAAGACAGCGGGGAGCTGTTTTTT.

The chain carries TRBV7-6 and TRBJ2-3, with D hard to call. The ends were cut back, 0 bases at V and 3 bases at J, with 4 bases in the middle. There are 13 residues in the CDR3. CDR1 SGHVS and CDR2 FNYEAQ come from the germline V gene. The CDR3, as DNA: TGTGCCAGCAGCTTAGCGAAGACAGATACGCAGTATTTT. This sequence encodes CASSLAKTDTQYF.

The chain recombines TRBV5-5 with TRBJ1-1; 7 bases line up with TRBD1. The CDR3 covers 15 residues. Looked up from germline, CDR1 is SGHKS and CDR2 is YYEKEE (reference sequence). V lost 0 bases and J lost 3; bases outside the gene matches: 5. CDR3 DNA: TGTGCCAGCAGCTTGGAAGGGGGCGACGACACTGAAGCTTTCTTT. This sequence encodes CASSLEGGDDTEAFF.

The chain carries TRBV6-1 and TRBJ2-3, with 11 bases matching TRBD2. This CDR3 is 14 amino acids long. Germline V gene lookup returns CDR1 MNHNS and CDR2 SASEGT. Trimming cost V 8 bases and J 4 bases; bases outside gene matches: 5. CDR3 sequence reads: CASRLAGGPDTQYF. The CDR3 DNA reads as TGTGCCAGCCGGTTAGCGGGAGGGCCAGATACGCAGTATTTT.

The J gene is TRBJ2-7, the V gene TRBV7-6; D is unresolved. From germline, CDR1 is SGHVS and CDR2 FNYEAQ. V gave up 0 bases and J gave up 4 bases, with 13 bases separating them. The CDR3 is 15 residues long. CDR3 DNA: TGTGCCAGCAGCTTAGCCCCGGGCCCACGATACGAGCAGTACTTC. Protein sequence: CASSLAPGPRYEQYF. The full variable domain, in which reference TRBV7-6 and TRBJ2-7 provide the parts outside the CDR3, is GAGVSQSPRYKVTKRGQDVALRCDPISGHVSLYWYRQALGQGPEFLTYFNYEAQQDKSGLPNDRFSAERPEGSISTLTIQRTEQRDSAMYRCASSLAPGPRYEQYFGPGTRLTVT.

This clone has only one observation. This sequence joins TRBV28 and TRBJ2-7; 7 bases fit TRBD2. CDR1 and CDR2 (germline): MDHEN, SYDVKM. V was pared by 6 bases and J by 3 bases, with 5 bases of the junction left unmatched. The CDR3 extends over 13 amino acids. CDR3 bases: TGTGCCAGCAGGCTAGCGGATAACTACGAGCAGTACTTC. Amino acids: CASRLADNYEQYF.

The chain carries TRBV10-3 and TRBJ1-4; D ambiguous. CDR1 is ENHRY, CDR2 SYGVKD, per germline. The CDR3 contains 12 residues. V was pared by 4 bases and J by 1 base, with 1 base between. The CDR3 DNA follows: TGTGCCATCAGTGGAACTAATGAAAAACTGTTTTTT. Amino acid sequence: CAISGTNEKLFF.

The rearrangement uses TRBV4-2 and TRBJ1-2, with 8 positions matching TRBD1. CDR3 length: 15 amino acids. The V segment lost 0 bases and the J segment 0 bases; nucleotides outside the gene matches: 0. The germline gives CDR1 LGHNA, CDR2 YNFKEQ. CDR3 bases: TGTGCCAGCAGCCAAGAGGGACAGGCTAACTATGGCTACACCTTC. Translating gives CASSQEGQANYGYTF.

V is TRBV28 and J is TRBJ2-3, with D perhaps TRBD2 (6 bases). V was clipped by 8 bases and J by 0 bases, with 9 bases between them. CDR1 and CDR2 (germline): MDHEN, SYDVKM. The CDR3 contains 13 residues. In nucleotides, the CDR3 is TGTGCCAGCGGGGGACTCAGCACAGATACGCAGTATTTT. Protein sequence: CASGGLSTDTQYF.

This clone has a single count. V is TRBV6-5 and J is TRBJ2-2; no clear D. The germline gives CDR1 MNHEY, CDR2 SVGAGI. Trimming took 7 bases from V and 3 from J, leaving 6 bases between them. This CDR3 has 12 residues. Here the CDR3 DNA reads TGTGCCAGCACTCCAGACACCGGGGAGCTGTTTTTT. This codes for CASTPDTGELFF.

The chain links TRBV7-8 to TRBJ2-3; 8 nucleotides line up with TRBD1. Losses at the gene ends were 1 base for V and 4 bases for J; bases not matched to a gene: 7. This CDR3 comprises 16 residues. Germline CDR1 reads SGHVS; CDR2 reads FQNEAQ. CDR3 bases: TGTGCCAGCAGCTTAGAGGTGGGACAGGTACCAGATACGCAGTATTTT. Translation: CASSLEVGQVPDTQYF.

This clone was seen just once. This sequence joins TRBV2 and TRBJ2-3, with TRBD2 identical over 8 bases. Germline V gene data show CDR1 as SNHLY and CDR2 as FYNNEI. CDR3 length: 17 amino acids. The V and J ends lost 4 bases and 2 bases, in that order; junction bases with no gene match: 11. CDR3 nucleotides: TGTGCCAGCAGTGCCCCTAGCGGGTACTCCTTCACAGATACGCAGTATTTT. Translation gives CASSAPSGYSFTDTQYF.

This clone was found once. The rearrangement joins TRBV6-6 to TRBJ1-2; possible D gene TRBD1, 6 bases. Germline CDR1 reads MNHNY; CDR2 reads SVGAGI (reference sequence). CDR3 size: 16 residues. Trimming left V 8 bases short and J 4 bases short, with 23 bases between. CDR3 nucleotide sequence: TGTGCCAGCGGCTCAGTTAGGCAACAGGGAGCCTATGGCTACACCTTC. As protein: CASGSVRQQGAYGYTF.

This chain joins TRBV4-1 and TRBJ1-1; D unclear. The CDR3 sequence is 14 residues long. Germline V gene sequence: CDR1 MGHRA, CDR2 YSYEKL. Trimming removed 1 base at V and 1 base at J, with 7 bases between. CDR3 in amino acids: CASSQGYGNTEAFF. DNA of the CDR3: TGCGCCAGCAGCCAAGGATACGGGAACACTGAAGCTTTCTTT.

The chain joins TRBV11-2 to TRBJ2-2; D is undetermined. V lost 3 bases and J 7 bases, leaving 6 bases between the germline ends. This CDR3 is 12 amino acids long. CDR1 is SGHAT and CDR2 is FQNNGV in the germline V gene. In nucleotides, the CDR3 is TGTGCCAGCAGCTTTTCGGTCGGGGAGCTGTTTTTT. Residues: CASSFSVGELFF.